These 2 T cell receptor beta chains originate from one sample sequenced in a study of beta chain features in type 1 diabetes. General observations from the study: TCRB CDR3s were moderately but significantly shorter in Type 1 diabetes patients in all four CD4+ subsets.

Sequencing targeted expressed TCRB transcripts, as all isolated RNA had been reverse transcribed. Clones were sequenced by immunoSEQ multiplex PCR, and TCRdb holds only the in-frame ones, with some missing. The sample carries approximately 170,000 clones, less than 10% recorded once. Their target antigens are unknown. The sample comprised central memory CD4+ T cells from blood. These receptors all stem from a young man with type 1 diabetes.

Ten or more counts support this clone. The V gene is TRBV5-6, the J gene TRBJ2-7; TRBD2 might be the D (6 bases). Per the germline V gene, CDR1 is SGHDT and CDR2 is YYEEEE. V shed 1 base and J shed 5 bases, with 16 bases lying between them. The CDR3 length is 15 residues. In DNA form, the CDR3 reads TGTGCCAGCAGCTTGACGGGAGTAGGACCCAACGAGCAGTACTTC. Its protein product is CASSLTGVGPNEQYF.

The CDR3: CATRDRYTEAFF. The DNA for the CDR3 is TGTGCCACCAGGGACAGATACACTGAAGCTTTCTTT. The chain couples TRBV15 to TRBJ1-1, with a weak D call TRBD1 (6 bases). Trimming shortened V by 6 bases and J by 3 bases, and 8 bases separated the two germline ends. Germline V gene sequence: CDR1 LNHNV, CDR2 YYDKDF (reference sequence). The CDR3 runs to 12 residues.